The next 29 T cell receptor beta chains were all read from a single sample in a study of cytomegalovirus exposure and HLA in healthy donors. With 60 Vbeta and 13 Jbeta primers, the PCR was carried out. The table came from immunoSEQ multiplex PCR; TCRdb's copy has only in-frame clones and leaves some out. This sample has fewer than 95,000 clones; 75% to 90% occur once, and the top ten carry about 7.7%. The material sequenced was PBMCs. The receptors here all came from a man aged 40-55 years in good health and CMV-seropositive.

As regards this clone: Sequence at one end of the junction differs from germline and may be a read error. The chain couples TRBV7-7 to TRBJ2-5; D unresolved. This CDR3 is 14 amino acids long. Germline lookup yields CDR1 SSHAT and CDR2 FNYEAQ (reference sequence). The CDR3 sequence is CASSFLGSKETQYF. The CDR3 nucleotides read TGTGCTAGCAGCTTTCTAGGTTCTAAAGAGACCCAGTACTTC.

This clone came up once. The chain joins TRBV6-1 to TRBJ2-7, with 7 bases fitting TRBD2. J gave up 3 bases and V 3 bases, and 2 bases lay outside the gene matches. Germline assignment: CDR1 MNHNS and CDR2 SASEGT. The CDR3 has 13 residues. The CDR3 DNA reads TGTGCCAGCAGTGACGGACTAGTCTACGAGCAGTACTTC. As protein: CASSDGLVYEQYF.

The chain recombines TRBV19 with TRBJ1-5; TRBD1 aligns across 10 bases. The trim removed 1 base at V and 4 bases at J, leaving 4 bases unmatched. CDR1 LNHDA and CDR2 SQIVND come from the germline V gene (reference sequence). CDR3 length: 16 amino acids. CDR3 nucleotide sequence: TGTGCCAGTAGTATAGTGGACAGGGGGGTGAATCAGCCCCAGCATTTT. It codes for CASSIVDRGVNQPQHF.

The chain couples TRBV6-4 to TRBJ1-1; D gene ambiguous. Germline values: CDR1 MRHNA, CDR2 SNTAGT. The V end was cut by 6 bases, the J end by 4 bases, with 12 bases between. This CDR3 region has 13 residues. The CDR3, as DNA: TGTGCCAGCAGCGCCGTGGGAGGCACTGAAGCTTTCTTT. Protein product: CASSAVGGTEAFF.

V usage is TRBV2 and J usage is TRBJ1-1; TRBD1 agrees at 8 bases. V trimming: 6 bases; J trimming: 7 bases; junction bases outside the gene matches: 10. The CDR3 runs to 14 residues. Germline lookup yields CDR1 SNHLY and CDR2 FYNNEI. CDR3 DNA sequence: TGTGCCAGCAGCCCAGACAGGGGAGGGGATGAAGCTTTCTTT. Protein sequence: CASSPDRGGDEAFF.

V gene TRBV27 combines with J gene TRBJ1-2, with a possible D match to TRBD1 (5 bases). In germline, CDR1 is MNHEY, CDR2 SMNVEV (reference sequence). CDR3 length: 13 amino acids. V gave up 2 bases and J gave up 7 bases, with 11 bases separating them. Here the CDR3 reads CASSLNGRGGYTF. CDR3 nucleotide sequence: TGTGCCAGCAGTTTAAATGGGAGGGGTGGCTACACCTTC.

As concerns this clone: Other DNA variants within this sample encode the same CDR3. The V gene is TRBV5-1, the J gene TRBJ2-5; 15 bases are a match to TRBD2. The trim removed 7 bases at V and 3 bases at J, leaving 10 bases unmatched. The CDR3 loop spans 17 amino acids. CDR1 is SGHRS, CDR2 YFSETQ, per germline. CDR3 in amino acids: CASFPGTSGGSKETQYF. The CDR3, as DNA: TGCGCCAGCTTCCCAGGGACTAGCGGGGGGTCCAAAGAGACCCAGTACTTC.

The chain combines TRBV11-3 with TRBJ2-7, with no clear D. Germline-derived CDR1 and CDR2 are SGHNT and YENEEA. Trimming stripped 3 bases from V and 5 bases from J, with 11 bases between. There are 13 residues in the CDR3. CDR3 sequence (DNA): TGTGCCAGCAGCTTCAGGCTCGAGCACGAGCAGTACTTC. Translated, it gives CASSFRLEHEQYF.

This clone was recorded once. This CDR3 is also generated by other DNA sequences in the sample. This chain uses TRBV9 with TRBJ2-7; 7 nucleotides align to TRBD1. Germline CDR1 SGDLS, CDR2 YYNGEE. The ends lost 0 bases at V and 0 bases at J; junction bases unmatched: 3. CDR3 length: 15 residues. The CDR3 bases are TGTGCCAGCAGCGTAGAGGCAGGGGGCTCCTACGAGCAGTACTTC. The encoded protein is CASSVEAGGSYEQYF.

CDR3 sequence (DNA): TGCGCCAGCAGTGAGTATAGCGGGGGTTACGAGCAGTACTTC. It encodes CASSEYSGGYEQYF. This chain uses TRBV10-2 with TRBJ2-7; 9 nucleotides align to TRBD2. CDR3 length: 14 residues. Germline-derived CDR1 and CDR2 are WSHSY and SAAADI. Trimming cost V 1 base and J 4 bases; bases outside gene matches: 2.

For the CDR3, the DNA is TGTGCCTGGAGTCTGGGGGACAGGGAGTACACAGATACGCAGTATTTT. Its protein is CAWSLGDREYTDTQYF. The chain carries TRBV30 and TRBJ2-3, with 9 bases lining up with TRBD1. This CDR3 spans 16 amino acids. V was clipped by 2 bases and J by 2 bases; unmatched bases: 8. The germline V gene has CDR1 GTSNPN and CDR2 SVGIG (reference sequence).

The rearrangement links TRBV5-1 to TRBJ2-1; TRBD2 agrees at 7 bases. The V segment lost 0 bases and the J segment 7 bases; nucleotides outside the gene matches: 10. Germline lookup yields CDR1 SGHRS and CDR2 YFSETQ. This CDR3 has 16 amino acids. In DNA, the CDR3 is TGCGCCAGCAGCTTGGGGTGGCGGGGGATAGAAAATGAGCAGTTCTTC. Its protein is CASSLGWRGIENEQFF.

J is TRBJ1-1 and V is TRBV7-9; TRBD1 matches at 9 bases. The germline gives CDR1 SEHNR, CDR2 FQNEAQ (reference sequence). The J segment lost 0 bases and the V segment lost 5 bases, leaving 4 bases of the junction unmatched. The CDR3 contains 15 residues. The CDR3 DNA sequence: TGTGCCAGCAGCCGCGGACAGGGGATGAACACTGAAGCTTTCTTT. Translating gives CASSRGQGMNTEAFF. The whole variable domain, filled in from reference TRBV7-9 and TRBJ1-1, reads DTGVSQNPRHKITKRGQNVTFRCDPISEHNRLYWYRQTLGQGPEFLTYFQNEAQLEKSRLLSDRFSAERPKGSFSTLEIQRTEQGDSAMYLCASSRGQGMNTEAFFGQGTRLTVV.

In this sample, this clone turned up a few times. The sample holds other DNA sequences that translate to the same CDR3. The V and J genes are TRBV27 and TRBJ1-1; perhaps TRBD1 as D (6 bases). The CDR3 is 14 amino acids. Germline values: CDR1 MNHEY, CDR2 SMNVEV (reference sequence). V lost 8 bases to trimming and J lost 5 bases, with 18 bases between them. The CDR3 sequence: CASSFTQGSTEAFF. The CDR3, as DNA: TGTGCCAGCTCTTTCACCCAGGGGTCTACTGAAGCTTTCTTT.

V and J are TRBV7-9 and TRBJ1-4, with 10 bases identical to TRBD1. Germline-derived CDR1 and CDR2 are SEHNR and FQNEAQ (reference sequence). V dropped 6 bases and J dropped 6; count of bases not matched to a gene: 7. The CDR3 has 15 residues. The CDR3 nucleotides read TGTGCCAGCAGGGATACCGGGACAGGGGATGAAAAACTGTTTTTT. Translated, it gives CASRDTGTGDEKLFF.

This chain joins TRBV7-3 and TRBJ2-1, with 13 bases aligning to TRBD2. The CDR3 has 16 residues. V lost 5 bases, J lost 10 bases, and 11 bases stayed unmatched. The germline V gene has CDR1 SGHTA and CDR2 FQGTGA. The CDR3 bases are TGTGCCAGCAGCCCAGCTGGACTAGCGGGAGACCGGGAGCAGTTCTTC. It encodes CASSPAGLAGDREQFF.

The CDR3 protein is CASSSGLARDQETQYF. For the CDR3, the DNA is TGTGCCAGCAGCTCGGGACTAGCGAGAGACCAAGAGACCCAGTACTTC. The chain employs TRBV9 and TRBJ2-5, with 10 bases lining up with TRBD2. The CDR3 has 16 amino acids. V gave up 4 bases and J gave up 0 bases; unmatched junction bases: 6. Germline-derived CDR1 and CDR2 are SGDLS and YYNGEE.

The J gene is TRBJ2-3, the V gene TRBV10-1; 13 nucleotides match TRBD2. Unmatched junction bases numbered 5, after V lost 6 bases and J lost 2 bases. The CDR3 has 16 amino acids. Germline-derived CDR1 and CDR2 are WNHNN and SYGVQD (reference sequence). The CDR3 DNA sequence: TGCGCCAGCAGCCAAGGACTAGCGGGGGTCACAGATACGCAGTATTTT. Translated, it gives CASSQGLAGVTDTQYF.

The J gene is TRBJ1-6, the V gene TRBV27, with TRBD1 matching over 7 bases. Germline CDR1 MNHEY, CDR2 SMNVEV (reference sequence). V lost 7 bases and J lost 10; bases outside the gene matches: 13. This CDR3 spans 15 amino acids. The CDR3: CASTRAQGVNSPLHF. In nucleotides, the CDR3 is TGTGCCAGCACCCGGGCCCAGGGGGTGAACTCACCCCTCCACTTT.

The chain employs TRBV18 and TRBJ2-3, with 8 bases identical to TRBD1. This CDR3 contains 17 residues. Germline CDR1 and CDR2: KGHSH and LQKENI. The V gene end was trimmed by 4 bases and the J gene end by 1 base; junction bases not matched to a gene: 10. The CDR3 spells CASSLSPGQAGTDTQYF. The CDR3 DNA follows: TGTGCCAGCTCACTTTCTCCGGGACAGGCGGGCACAGATACGCAGTATTTT.

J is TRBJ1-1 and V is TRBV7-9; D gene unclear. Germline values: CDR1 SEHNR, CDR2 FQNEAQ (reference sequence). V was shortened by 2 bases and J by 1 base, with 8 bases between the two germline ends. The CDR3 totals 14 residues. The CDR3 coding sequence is TGTGCCAGCAGCTTAATGCAGCGGAACACTGAAGCTTTCTTT. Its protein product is CASSLMQRNTEAFF.

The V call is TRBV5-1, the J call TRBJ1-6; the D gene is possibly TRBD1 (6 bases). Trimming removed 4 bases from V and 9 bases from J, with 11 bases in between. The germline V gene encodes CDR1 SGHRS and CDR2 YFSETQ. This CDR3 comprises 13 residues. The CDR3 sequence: CASSLGTSSPLHF. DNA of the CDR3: TGCGCCAGCAGCCTCGGGACAAGTTCACCCCTCCACTTT.

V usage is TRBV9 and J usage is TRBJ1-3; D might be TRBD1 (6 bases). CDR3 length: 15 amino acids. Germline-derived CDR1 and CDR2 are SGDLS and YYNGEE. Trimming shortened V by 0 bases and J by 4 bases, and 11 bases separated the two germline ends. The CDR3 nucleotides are TGTGCCAGCAGCGTAGCTCAGGGGCAGGGAAACACCATATATTTT. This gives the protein CASSVAQGQGNTIYF.

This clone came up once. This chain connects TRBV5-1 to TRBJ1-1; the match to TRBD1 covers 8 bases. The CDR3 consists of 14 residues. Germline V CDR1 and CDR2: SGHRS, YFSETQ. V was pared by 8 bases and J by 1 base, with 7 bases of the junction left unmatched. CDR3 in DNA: TGCGCCAGTGAACAGGGGGTCGGGAACACTGAAGCTTTCTTT. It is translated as CASEQGVGNTEAFF.

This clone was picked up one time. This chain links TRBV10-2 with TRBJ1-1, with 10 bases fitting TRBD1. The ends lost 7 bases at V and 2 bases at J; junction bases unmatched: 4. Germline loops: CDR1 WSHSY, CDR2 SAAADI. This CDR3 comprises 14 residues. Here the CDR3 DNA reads TGCGCCAGCACCCGGGACAGGGGAAACACTGAAGCTTTCTTT. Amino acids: CASTRDRGNTEAFF.

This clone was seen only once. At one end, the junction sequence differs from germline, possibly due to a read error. CDR3 region: CSSSFGQGVEYEQYF. The CDR3 DNA reads TGTTCCAGCAGCTTTGGGCAGGGGGTAGAGTACGAGCAGTACTTC. The V and J genes are TRBV7-9 and TRBJ2-7; 7 bases line up with TRBD1. The CDR3 length is 15 residues. Germline CDR1 SEHNR, CDR2 FQNEAQ (reference sequence).

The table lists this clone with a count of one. CDR3 loop: CASSSLAARTDTQYF. DNA of the CDR3: TGTGCCAGCAGCTCCTTAGCGGCCAGGACAGATACGCAGTATTTT. The rearrangement uses TRBV2 and TRBJ2-3; tentative D call: TRBD2 (6 bases). The germline CDR1 and CDR2 sequences are SNHLY and FYNNEI. Deletions cut 6 bases from V and 3 bases from J, with 16 bases between. This CDR3 has 15 residues.

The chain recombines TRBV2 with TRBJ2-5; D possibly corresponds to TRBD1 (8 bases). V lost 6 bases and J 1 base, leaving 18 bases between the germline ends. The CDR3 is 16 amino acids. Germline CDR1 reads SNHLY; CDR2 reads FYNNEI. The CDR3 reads CASRQTGGGPQETQYF. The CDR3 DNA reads TGTGCCAGCAGGCAAACAGGGGGGGGACCCCAAGAGACCCAGTACTTC. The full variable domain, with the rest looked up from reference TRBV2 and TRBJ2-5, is EPEVTQTPSHQVTQMGQEVILRCVPISNHLYFYWYRQILGQKVEFLVSFYNNEISEKSEIFDDQFSVERPDGSNFTLKIRSTKLEDSAMYFCASRQTGGGPQETQYFGPGTRLLVL.

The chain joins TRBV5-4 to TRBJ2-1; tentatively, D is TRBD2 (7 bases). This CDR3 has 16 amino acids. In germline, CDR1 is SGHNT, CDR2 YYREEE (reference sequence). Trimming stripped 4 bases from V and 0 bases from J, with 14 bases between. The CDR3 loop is CASSIGGPSSYNEQFF. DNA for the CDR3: TGTGCCAGCAGCATCGGGGGGCCCAGCTCCTACAATGAGCAGTTCTTC.